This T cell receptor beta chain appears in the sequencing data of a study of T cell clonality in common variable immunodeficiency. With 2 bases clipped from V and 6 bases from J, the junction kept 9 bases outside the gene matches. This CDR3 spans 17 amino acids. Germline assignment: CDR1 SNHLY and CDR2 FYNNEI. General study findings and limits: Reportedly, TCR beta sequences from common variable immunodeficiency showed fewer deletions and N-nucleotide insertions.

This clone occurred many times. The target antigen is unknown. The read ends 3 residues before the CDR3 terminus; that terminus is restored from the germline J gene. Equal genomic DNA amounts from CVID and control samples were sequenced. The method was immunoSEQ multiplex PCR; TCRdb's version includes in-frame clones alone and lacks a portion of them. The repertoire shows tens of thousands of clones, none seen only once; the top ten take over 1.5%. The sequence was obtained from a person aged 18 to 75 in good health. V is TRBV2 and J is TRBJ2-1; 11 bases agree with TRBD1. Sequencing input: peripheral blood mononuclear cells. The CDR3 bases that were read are TGTGCCAGCAGTGAACAGGGGACAGGGGGTTTGTCCAATGAG. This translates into CASSEQGTGGLSNE. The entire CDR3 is CASSEQGTGGLSNEQFF.